These 21 T cell receptor beta chains were all obtained from the same sample, sequenced in a study of response to subunit inactivated influenza vaccine. TCRdb re-analysed the RT-PCR reads in MiXCR, keeping a single row per CDR3 protein. Here the sample spans roughly 620,000 distinct CDR3 sequences, 10% to 12% being singletons. This same sample was also taken into another study, of T cells expressing NK-cell markers. That paper states: The TCR beta cDNA came from 5'RACE template switching with UMIs.

This specimen consisted of PBMCs from blood, obtained on the day of vaccination. All receptors derive from a man over 45 who received an inactivated influenza vaccine.

This clonotype was observed many times. The rearrangement uses TRBV12-3 or TRBV12-4 and TRBJ1-1, with D maybe TRBD1 (5 bases). CDR3 length equals 14 residues. Trimming left V 10 bases short and J 0 bases short, with 15 bases between. CDR3: CATIQWGLNTEAFF. The CDR3 bases are TGTGCCACCATTCAATGGGGGTTGAACACTGAAGCTTTCTTT.

This clonotype has a handful of counts. This chain connects TRBV12-3 or TRBV12-4 to TRBJ2-5; no definite D call. The V end lost 7 bases, the J end lost 1 base, and 13 bases lay between the germline ends. The CDR3 spans 14 residues. The CDR3 region has the DNA TGTGCCAGCACCTCCTGGCACTTCCAAGAGACCCAGTACTTC. The encoded protein is CASTSWHFQETQYF.

This clonotype was counted at least ten times. V usage is TRBV7-2 and J usage is TRBJ2-3; D ambiguous. Germline CDR1 is SGHTA and CDR2 is FQGNSA. Deletions cut 1 base from V and 2 bases from J, with 7 bases between. CDR3 length: 14 residues. The CDR3 nucleotides are TGTGCCAGCAGCTTAGACAGATACACAGATACGCAGTATTTT. It codes for CASSLDRYTDTQYF.

This clonotype was seen at least ten times. The chain links TRBV20-1 to TRBJ2-5; D not certain. V was shortened by 3 bases and J by 1 base, with 9 bases between the two germline ends. Germline CDR1 reads DFQATT; CDR2 reads SNEGSKA (reference sequence). CDR3 size: 13 residues. CDR3 residues: CSASRVAQETQYF. Written as DNA, the CDR3 is TGCAGTGCTAGTAGGGTAGCCCAAGAGACCCAGTACTTC.

This clonotype has a handful of counts. The chain links TRBV6-1 to TRBJ1-2, with 11 bases lining up with TRBD1. Per germline, CDR1 MNHNS and CDR2 SASEGT. The CDR3 spans 15 residues. V shed 4 bases and J 6 bases; nucleotides not matched to a gene: 7. The DNA of the CDR3 is TGTGCCAGCAGTGCCTACCGGGACAGGGGGGATGGCTACACCTTC. This gives the protein CASSAYRDRGDGYTF.

This chain joins TRBV5-1 and TRBJ1-6; 8 positions match TRBD1. CDR3 length equals 16 residues. The germline V gene has CDR1 SGHRS and CDR2 YFSETQ. V shed 3 bases, J shed 9 bases, and the junction held 11 bases outside the gene matches. The CDR3 nucleotides read TGCGCCAGCAGCTACTCCTCGACAGGGGTTGGTTCACCCCTCCACTTT. Residues: CASSYSSTGVGSPLHF.

This clonotype has a handful of counts. The chain joins TRBV25-1 to TRBJ1-6; D is unresolved. CDR1 and CDR2 from the germline V gene are MGHDK and SYGVNS. This CDR3 spans 13 amino acids. The V and J ends lost 5 bases and 9 bases respectively, with 11 bases between them. CDR3 amino acids: CASSSGGGSPLHF. As DNA, the CDR3 is TGTGCCAGCAGTTCGGGTGGAGGTTCACCCCTCCACTTT.

This clonotype was counted many times. The chain recombines TRBV11-2 with TRBJ2-5, with 7 bases lining up with TRBD1. The V gene end was trimmed by 5 bases and the J gene end by 4 bases; junction bases not matched to a gene: 7. CDR3 size: 14 residues. Germline V gene lookup returns CDR1 SGHAT and CDR2 FQNNGV. CDR3 loop: CASSIPGQTETQYF. In nucleotides, the CDR3 is TGTGCCAGCAGCATACCGGGACAGACAGAGACCCAGTACTTC.

This clonotype was counted only a few times. The chain combines TRBV5-1 with TRBJ1-5, with a weak D call TRBD1 (5 bases). The germline gives CDR1 SGHRS, CDR2 YFSETQ. The ends were cut back, 0 bases at V and 6 bases at J, with 10 bases in the middle. The CDR3 consists of 14 residues. CDR3 residues: CASSLDGGSQPQHF. In DNA, the CDR3 is TGCGCCAGCAGCTTGGATGGGGGGAGTCAGCCCCAGCATTTT.

V and J are TRBV20-1 and TRBJ1-2, with D maybe TRBD1 (6 bases). Per the germline V gene, CDR1 is DFQATT and CDR2 is SNEGSKA (reference sequence). V lost 4 bases to trimming and J lost 4 bases, with 7 bases between them. The CDR3 runs 11 residues. CDR3 sequence reads: CSAKQGYGYTF. The CDR3 DNA reads as TGCAGTGCTAAACAGGGCTATGGCTACACCTTC.

The chain is built from TRBV2 and TRBJ2-7, with D unclear. Trimming removed 6 bases from V and 5 bases from J, with 8 bases in between. The length of the CDR3 is 11 residues. Germline-derived CDR1 and CDR2 are SNHLY and FYNNEI. The CDR3 here is CASRVSNEQYF. In DNA form, the CDR3 reads TGTGCCAGCAGGGTCTCGAACGAGCAGTACTTC.

CDR3: CASSLAMTSSTYEQYF. The CDR3 DNA reads as TGTGCCAGCAGCTTAGCGATGACTTCCAGTACCTACGAGCAGTACTTC. This chain connects TRBV7-2 to TRBJ2-7; unclear D gene. Germline values: CDR1 SGHTA, CDR2 FQGNSA. The CDR3 is 16 residues long. V lost 0 bases and J 2 bases, leaving 14 bases between the germline ends.

This clonotype turned up a few times. The J gene is TRBJ1-1, the V gene TRBV20-1; tentative D call: TRBD1 (5 bases). Germline V lookup: CDR1 DFQATT, CDR2 SNEGSKA (reference sequence). V was pared by 0 bases and J by 3 bases, with 11 bases between. This CDR3 is 14 amino acids long. The CDR3 sequence: CSARDPGEDTEAFF. DNA for the CDR3: TGCAGTGCTAGAGACCCGGGGGAGGACACTGAAGCTTTCTTT.

The chain recombines TRBV20-1 with TRBJ1-2; 10 bases agree with TRBD1. Losses at the gene ends were 3 bases for V and 3 bases for J; bases not matched to a gene: 7. The CDR3 consists of 15 residues. Germline V CDR1 and CDR2: DFQATT, SNEGSKA (reference sequence). The CDR3 region has the DNA TGCAGTGCTAGGAAGGGACAGGGGTTCTACTATGGCTACACCTTC. Translated, it gives CSARKGQGFYYGYTF.

This clonotype showed up just a few times. The gene calls are TRBV12-3 or TRBV12-4 and TRBJ2-3; 13 nucleotides agree with TRBD2. CDR3 length equals 16 residues. V dropped 5 bases and J dropped 2; count of bases not matched to a gene: 4. The CDR3 DNA is TGTGCCAGCAGTCCGGGACTAGCGGGGACCACAGATACGCAGTATTTT. This codes for CASSPGLAGTTDTQYF.

V and J are TRBV6-2 or TRBV6-3 and TRBJ1-5; D not certain. Trimming removed 6 bases from V and 3 bases from J, with 15 bases in between. The CDR3 has 15 residues. Germline loops: CDR1 MNHEY, CDR2 SVGEGT. CDR3 bases: TGTGCCAGCAGCTCGCTCGGAGGTTACAATCAGCCCCAGCATTTT. This translates into CASSSLGGYNQPQHF.

The gene calls are TRBV20-1 and TRBJ2-3; D gene ambiguous. This CDR3 spans 12 amino acids. CDR1 and CDR2 (germline): DFQATT, SNEGSKA (reference sequence). V was shortened by 5 bases and J by 3 bases, with 9 bases between the two germline ends. The CDR3 spells CSAVKVTDTQYF. In DNA form, the CDR3 reads TGCAGTGCTGTCAAGGTGACAGATACGCAGTATTTT.

The CDR3 protein is CSVGVGGYTF. Written as DNA, the CDR3 is TGCAGCGTGGGGGTCGGTGGCTACACCTTC. The rearrangement uses TRBV29-1 and TRBJ1-2; tentative D call: TRBD1 (5 bases). Germline V lookup: CDR1 SQVTM, CDR2 ANQGSEA. The CDR3 has 10 amino acids. V lost 6 bases and J lost 7, with 9 bases in between.

This clonotype was picked up many times. This chain links TRBV12-3 or TRBV12-4 with TRBJ2-7; the match to TRBD2 covers 9 bases. CDR3 length equals 13 residues. V lost 3 bases to trimming and J lost 7 bases; unmatched junction nucleotides: 4. CDR3: CASSFAGGREQYF. CDR3 in DNA: TGTGCCAGCAGTTTTGCGGGAGGGCGGGAGCAGTACTTC.

This clonotype was found a few times. The chain recombines TRBV10-3 with TRBJ1-2; D possibly corresponds to TRBD1 (6 bases). The CDR3 extends over 14 amino acids. Germline V gives CDR1 ENHRY, CDR2 SYGVKD. The V gene lost 6 bases and the J gene lost 2 bases, with 13 bases spanning the gap. CDR3 region: CAISVQGTNYGYTF. CDR3 bases: TGTGCCATCAGCGTACAGGGAACGAACTATGGCTACACCTTC.

V gene TRBV25-1 combines with J gene TRBJ2-5; no reliable D call. The CDR3 is 14 amino acids. Trimming shortened V by 1 base and J by 0 bases, and 6 bases separated the two germline ends. CDR1 MGHDK and CDR2 SYGVNS come from the germline V gene. CDR3 DNA sequence: TGTGCCAGCAGTGAATCAAGGTACCAAGAGACCCAGTACTTC. Protein product: CASSESRYQETQYF.